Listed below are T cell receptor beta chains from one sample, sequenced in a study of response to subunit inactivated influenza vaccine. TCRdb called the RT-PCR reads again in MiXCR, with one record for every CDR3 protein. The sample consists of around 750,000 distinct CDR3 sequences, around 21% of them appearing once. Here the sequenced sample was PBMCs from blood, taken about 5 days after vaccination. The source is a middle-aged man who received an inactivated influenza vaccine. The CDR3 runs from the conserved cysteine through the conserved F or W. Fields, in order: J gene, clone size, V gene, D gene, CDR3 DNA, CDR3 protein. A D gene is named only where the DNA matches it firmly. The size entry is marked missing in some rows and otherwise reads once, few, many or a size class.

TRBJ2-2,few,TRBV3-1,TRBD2,TGTGCCAGCAGCCCGTGGACTAGCGGGGCGAACACCGGGGAGCTGTTTTTT,CASSPWTSGANTGELFF
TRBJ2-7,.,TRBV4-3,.,TGCGCCAGCAGCCAAGATTTGGGGGAGGTCTACGAGCAGTACTTC,CASSQDLGEVYEQYF
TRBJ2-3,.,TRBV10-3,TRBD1,TGTGCCATCAGTATCACCACGGGACAGGGGATAGGTACAGATACGCAGTATTTT,CAISITTGQGIGTDTQYF
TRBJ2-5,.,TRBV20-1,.,TGCAGTGCTAGAGATCGAGCTAGCGCCCAAGAGACCCAGTACTTC,CSARDRASAQETQYF
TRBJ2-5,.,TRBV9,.,TGTGCCAGCAGCCCGAACCCAGGGACTCAAGAGACCCAGTACTTC,CASSPNPGTQETQYF
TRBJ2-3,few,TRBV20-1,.,TGCAGTGCTGTTCGGGCAGATACACAGTATTTT,CSAVRADTQYF
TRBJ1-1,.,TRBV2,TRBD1,TGTGCCAGCAGTTTAGAATTTGGACAGGGGGAGGCGAACACTGAAGCTTTCTTT,CASSLEFGQGEANTEAFF
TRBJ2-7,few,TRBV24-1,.,TGTGCCACCAGTTCAGGGAACGAGCAGTACTTC,CATSSGNEQYF
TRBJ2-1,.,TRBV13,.,TGTGCCAGCAGCCCCAGACAGGTCGTCTACAATGAGCAGTTCTTC,CASSPRQVVYNEQFF
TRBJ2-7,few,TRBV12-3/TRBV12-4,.,TGTGCCAGCAGTTTAGGGGAAATCGAGCAGTACTTC,CASSLGEIEQYF
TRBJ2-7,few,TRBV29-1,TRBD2,TGCAGCGTTCAAGTGGGACTAGCGGGAGTCAGCGAGCAGTACTTC,CSVQVGLAGVSEQYF
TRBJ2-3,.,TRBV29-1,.,TGCAGCGTTGGAGACGGAGCTAGCACAGATACGCAGTATTTT,CSVGDGASTDTQYF
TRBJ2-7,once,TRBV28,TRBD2,TGTGCCAGCAGACTAGCGGGAGGGCCTATCGAGCAGTACTTC,CASRLAGGPIEQYF
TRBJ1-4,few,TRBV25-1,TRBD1,TGTGCCAGCAGTCGATGGGCAGGGGGTCGGGAAAAACTGTTTTTT,CASSRWAGGREKLFF
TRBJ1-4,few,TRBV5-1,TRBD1,TGCGCCAGCAGCATCGGGACAGTTGAAAAACTGTTTTTT,CASSIGTVEKLFF
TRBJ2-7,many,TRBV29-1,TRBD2,TGCAGCGTTGTTCGGGGGGGCATCGAGCAGTACTTC,CSVVRGGIEQYF
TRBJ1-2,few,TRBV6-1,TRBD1,TGTGCCAGCAGCACCCTCGGACAGGTCTATGGCTACACCTTC,CASSTLGQVYGYTF
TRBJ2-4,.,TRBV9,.,TGTGCCAGCAGCCTGGGGGTACAGGACAAAAACATTCAGTACTTC,CASSLGVQDKNIQYF
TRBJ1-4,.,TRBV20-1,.,TGCAGTGCTAGAGATAGGAGCAGGGATGAAAAACTGTTTTTT,CSARDRSRDEKLFF
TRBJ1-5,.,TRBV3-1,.,TGTGCCAGCAGCCCTACACTCAGACAGCCCCAGCATTTT,CASSPTLRQPQHF
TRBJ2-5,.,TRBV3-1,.,TGTGCCAGCAGCCAAGATACGAAGACCCAGTACTTC,CASSQDTKTQYF
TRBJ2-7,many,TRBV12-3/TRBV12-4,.,TGTGCCAGCAGCTTTGGTTTGTACGAGCAGTACTTC,CASSFGLYEQYF
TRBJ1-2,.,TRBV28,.,TGTGCCAGCAGCACAATAAAGTCGGACAGAAGGCAATCTCGCGGCTACACCTTC,CASSTIKSDRRQSRGYTF
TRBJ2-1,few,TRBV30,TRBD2,TGTGCCTGGACCGGACTAGCGGGACACAATGAGCAGTTCTTC,CAWTGLAGHNEQFF
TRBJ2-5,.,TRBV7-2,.,TGTGCCAGCAGCTTAATAAGCAGGGAAGAGGCCCAGTACTTC,CASSLISREEAQYF
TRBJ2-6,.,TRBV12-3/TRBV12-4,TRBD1,TGTGCCAGCAGCGGAGATACAGGGGCTGGGGCCAACGTCCTGACTTTC,CASSGDTGAGANVLTF
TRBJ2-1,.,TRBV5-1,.,TGCGCCAGCAGCTACGACCGGGACATCAACCGCAATGAGCAGTTCTTC,CASSYDRDINRNEQFF
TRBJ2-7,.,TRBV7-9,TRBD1,TGTGCCAGCAGCGTCGGGACAGGGGCAGGGATGTACGAGCAGTACTTC,CASSVGTGAGMYEQYF
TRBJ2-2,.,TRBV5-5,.,TGTGCCTTTGAGTCGGCCGGGGAGCTGTTTTTT,CAFESAGELFF
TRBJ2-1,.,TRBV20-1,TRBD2,TGCAGTGCTAGGAGACTGGGGACTATCAATGAGCAGTTCTTC,CSARRLGTINEQFF
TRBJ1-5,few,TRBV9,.,TGTGCCAGCAGCCCACGGGGACTTGTTGGAGTTGATAGCAATCAGCCCCAGCATTTT,CASSPRGLVGVDSNQPQHF
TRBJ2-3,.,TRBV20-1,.,TGCAGTGTCTTGGGGAGTACGGCTAGCATAAGAGATACGCAGTATTTT,CSVLGSTASIRDTQYF
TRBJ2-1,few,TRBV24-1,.,TGTGCCGTAGGCGAGTTCTACAATGAGCAGTTCTTC,CAVGEFYNEQFF
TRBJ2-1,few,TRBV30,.,TGTGCCTGGAGTGTAGGGGGTGGGCACCACAATGAGCAGTTCTTC,CAWSVGGGHHNEQFF
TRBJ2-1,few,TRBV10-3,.,TGTGCCATCAGTGAGACCAGCGGAGGCCACAATGAGCAGTTCTTC,CAISETSGGHNEQFF
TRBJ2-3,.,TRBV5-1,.,TGCGCCAGCAGCTCGGGGGTCAACACAGATACGCAGTATTTT,CASSSGVNTDTQYF
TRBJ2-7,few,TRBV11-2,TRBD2,TGTGCCAGCAGCGCTTTTTCGACTAGCGGGGACTACGAGCAGTACTTC,CASSAFSTSGDYEQYF
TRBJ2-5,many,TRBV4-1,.,TGCGCCAGCAGCAACCGCGGAGGGCCAGAGACCCAGTACTTC,CASSNRGGPETQYF
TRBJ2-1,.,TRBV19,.,TGTGCCAGTAGGGGGATTAGCTCCTACAATGAGCAGTTCTTC,CASRGISSYNEQFF
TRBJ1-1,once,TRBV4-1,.,TGCGCCAGCAGCCAAGTGCCAGCACTTCAATTGAACACTGAAGCTTTCTTT,CASSQVPALQLNTEAFF
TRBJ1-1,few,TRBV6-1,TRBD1,TGTGCCAGCAGTAGAATCAGGGGGATGAACACTGAAGCTTTCTTT,CASSRIRGMNTEAFF
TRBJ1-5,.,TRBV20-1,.,TGCAGTGCCGCGTCGGCAGCAAGAGGCAATCAGCCCCAGCATTTT,CSAASAARGNQPQHF
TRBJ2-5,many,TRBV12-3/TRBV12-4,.,TGTGCCAGCAGTTTAGGTCCGAAAGAGACCCAGTACTTC,CASSLGPKETQYF
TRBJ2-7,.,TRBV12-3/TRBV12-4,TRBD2,TGTGCCAGCAGTCGGGGACTAGCGGGAGGACTCTCCTACGAGCAGTACTTC,CASSRGLAGGLSYEQYF
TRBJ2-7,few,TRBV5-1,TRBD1,TGCGCCAGCAGCTCTGGGACAGCCCATCCCTACGAGCAGTACTTC,CASSSGTAHPYEQYF
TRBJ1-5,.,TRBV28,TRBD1,TGTGCCACCACAGGGGATCGGCAGCCCCAGCATTTT,CATTGDRQPQHF
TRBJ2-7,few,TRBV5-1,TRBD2,TGCGCCAGCAGCTTGGAGGCTAGCGGGAGAGAGCAGTACTTC,CASSLEASGREQYF
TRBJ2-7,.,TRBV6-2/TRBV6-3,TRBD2,TGTGCCAGCAGGAAAACTAGCGGGAATTACGAGCAGTACTTC,CASRKTSGNYEQYF
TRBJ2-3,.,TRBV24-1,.,TGTGCCACCAGTGCCAACAGGGGAGGGTCAGATACGCAGTATTTT,CATSANRGGSDTQYF
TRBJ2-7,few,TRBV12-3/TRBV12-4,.,TGTGCCAGCACCAAAGGGGAATACGAGCAGTACTTC,CASTKGEYEQYF
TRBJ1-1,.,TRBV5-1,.,TGCGCCAGCAGCTGGACCGGGACAACGAACACTGAAGCTTTCTTT,CASSWTGTTNTEAFF
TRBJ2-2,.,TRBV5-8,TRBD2,TGTGCCAGCAGCGTCCTCCTAGCGGGAGGGCACACCGGGGAGCTGTTTTTT,CASSVLLAGGHTGELFF
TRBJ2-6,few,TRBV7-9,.,TGTGCCAGCAGGCCGTCGCGCATCTCTGGGGCCAACGTCCTGACTTTC,CASRPSRISGANVLTF
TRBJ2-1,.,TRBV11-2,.,TGTGCCAGCAGCTTAATCTTATGGGGCAGACACTCCTACAATGAGCAGTTCTTC,CASSLILWGRHSYNEQFF
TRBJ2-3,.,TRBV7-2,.,TGTGCCAGCAGCGGGAATCTAGGGTCTAGCACAGATACGCAGTATTTT,CASSGNLGSSTDTQYF
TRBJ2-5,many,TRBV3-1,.,TGTGCCAGCAGCCATGGGGGGGGCTTCGAAGTGGGAGAGACCCAGTACTTC,CASSHGGGFEVGETQYF
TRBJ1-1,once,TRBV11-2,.,TGTGCCAGCAACCTGGGAGGTGGTTCGCGCAACACTGAAGCTTTCTTT,CASNLGGGSRNTEAFF
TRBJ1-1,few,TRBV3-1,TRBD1,TGTGCCAGCAGCCAAACAGGGGCCACTGAAGCTTTCTTT,CASSQTGATEAFF